The entry below describes one TCR beta chain. CDR3 length equals 16 residues. Trimming cost V 4 bases and J 0 bases, with 13 bases left between them. Per germline, CDR1 GTSNPN and CDR2 SVGIG (reference sequence). This specimen comes from a study of blood T cell repertoires in COVID-19. Study-level background: Acute and convalescent COVID-19 samples came from the United States, Italy and Spain.

TCRdb's copy holds only in-frame clones and misses some; the assay was immunoSEQ multiplex PCR. The sample consists of 300,000 to 400,000 clones, roughly 90% of them appearing once. Cohorts were based on clinical histories the participants reported. The chain combines TRBV30 with TRBJ1-6; no definite D call. The specimen was PBMCs or T cells enriched from blood (not recorded which). This clonotype originated in a woman aged 25 to 39 with acute COVID-19. CDR3 in DNA: TGTGCCTGGACGAGGGTCCGTTACTCCTATAATTCACCCCTCCACTTT. Its protein product is CAWTRVRYSYNSPLHF.